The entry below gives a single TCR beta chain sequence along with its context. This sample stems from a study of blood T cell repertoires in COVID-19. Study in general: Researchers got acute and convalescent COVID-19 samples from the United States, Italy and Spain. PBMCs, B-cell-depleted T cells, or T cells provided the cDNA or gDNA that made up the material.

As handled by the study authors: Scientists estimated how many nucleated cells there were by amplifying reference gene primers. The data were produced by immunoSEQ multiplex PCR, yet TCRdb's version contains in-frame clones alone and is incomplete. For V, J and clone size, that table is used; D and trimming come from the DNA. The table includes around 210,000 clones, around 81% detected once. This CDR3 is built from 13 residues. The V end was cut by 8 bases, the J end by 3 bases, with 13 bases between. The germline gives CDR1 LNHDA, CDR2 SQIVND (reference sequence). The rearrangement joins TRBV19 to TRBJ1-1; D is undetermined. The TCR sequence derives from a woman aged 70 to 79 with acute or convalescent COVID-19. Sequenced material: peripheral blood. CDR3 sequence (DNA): TGTGCCAGTGAAGGACTCCAGTACACTGAAGCTTTCTTT. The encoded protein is CASEGLQYTEAFF.